These 27 T cell receptor beta chains originate from one sample sequenced in a study of blood T cell repertoires in COVID-19. Sequencing used immunoSEQ multiplex PCR; TCRdb keeps in-frame clones, though not all of them. The data show about 240,000 clones, with about 79% seen just once and approximately 9.4% held by the top ten. Sequencing used peripheral blood. These receptors were collected from an elderly woman with acute or convalescent COVID-19.

This chain connects TRBV28 to TRBJ1-5, with TRBD1 identical over 7 bases. V shed 5 bases, J shed 4 bases, and the junction held 5 bases outside the gene matches. Germline V gene lookup returns CDR1 MDHEN and CDR2 SYDVKM. The CDR3 length is 14 residues. DNA for the CDR3: TGTGCCAGCAGTACAACAGGGGAGAATCAGCCCCAGCATTTT. Amino acid sequence: CASSTTGENQPQHF.

The chain is built from TRBV5-5 and TRBJ1-6, with D perhaps matching TRBD1 (6 bases). V lost 0 bases and J lost 11, with 12 bases in between. Germline V gene sequence: CDR1 SGHKS, CDR2 YYEKEE (reference sequence). The CDR3 extends over 14 amino acids. CDR3 in amino acids: CASSLAVGGPPLHF. The CDR3 nucleotides are TGTGCCAGCAGCTTGGCCGTCGGGGGGCCACCCCTCCACTTT.

V usage is TRBV16 and J usage is TRBJ1-3; D is unresolved. V was shortened by 6 bases and J by 3 bases, with 12 bases between the two germline ends. The CDR3 is 14 amino acids. In germline, CDR1 is KGHSY, CDR2 FQNENV. The CDR3 DNA reads TGTGCCAGCAGACCACGGGATTATGGAAACACCATATATTTT. It yields the protein CASRPRDYGNTIYF.

CDR3 bases: TGTGCCAGCAGTTTCCCAGTCCCTAGCAATCAGCCCCAGCATTTT. This codes for CASSFPVPSNQPQHF. J is TRBJ1-5 and V is TRBV28; no firm D call. In germline, CDR1 is MDHEN, CDR2 SYDVKM. The CDR3 consists of 15 residues. Trimming removed 3 bases from V and 0 bases from J, with 9 bases in between.

The chain carries TRBV28 and TRBJ2-3; 9 bases map to TRBD1. CDR1 and CDR2 from the germline V gene are MDHEN and SYDVKM. Unmatched junction bases numbered 8, after V lost 4 bases and J lost 3 bases. The CDR3 totals 16 residues. CDR3 DNA sequence: TGTGCCAGCAGTTCCGGGGCGGGACAGGGTACAGATACGCAGTATTTT. This gives the protein CASSSGAGQGTDTQYF.

V is TRBV18 and J is TRBJ2-1; TRBD2 matches 9 bases. This CDR3 has 19 amino acids. Germline-derived CDR1 and CDR2 are KGHSH and LQKENI. V shed 3 bases and J 4 bases; nucleotides not matched to a gene: 16. The CDR3 DNA sequence: TGTGCCAGCTCACCTTACAGCGGGGGGCTCCCGTCCTCTTACAATGAGCAGTTCTTC. This codes for CASSPYSGGLPSSYNEQFF.

This clone turned up a few times. The V gene is TRBV6-5, the J gene TRBJ2-7; D unresolved. The germline V gene has CDR1 MNHEY and CDR2 SVGAGI. V was cut by 5 bases and J by 6 bases, with 11 bases left in between. This CDR3 comprises 12 residues. The CDR3 bases are TGTGCCAGCAGTACTATTAAAGGCGAGCAGTACTTC. Encoded protein: CASSTIKGEQYF.

This chain joins TRBV7-3 and TRBJ2-5, with 11 positions matching TRBD2. The trim removed 2 bases at V and 6 bases at J, leaving 5 bases unmatched. The CDR3 is 15 residues long. Germline V gene sequence: CDR1 SGHTA, CDR2 FQGTGA. CDR3: CASSLGTSGGQTQYF. The DNA of the CDR3 is TGTGCCAGCAGCTTAGGGACTAGCGGCGGGCAGACCCAGTACTTC.

The rearrangement joins TRBV19 to TRBJ2-1, with D possibly being TRBD1 (5 bases). Between the trimmed V and J ends, which lost 7 bases and 7 bases, there was a span of 11 bases. Germline V CDR1 and CDR2: LNHDA, SQIVND (reference sequence). The length of the CDR3 is 12 residues. The DNA of the CDR3 is TGTGCCAGTATGGGGCTGGGGAATGAGCAGTTCTTC. Residues: CASMGLGNEQFF.

The chain couples TRBV29-1 to TRBJ2-1; no reliable D call. Germline V gives CDR1 SQVTM, CDR2 ANQGSEA. This CDR3 region has 14 residues. Trimming cost V 7 bases and J 3 bases, with 16 bases left between them. The DNA for the CDR3 is TGCAGCGCGCGGAGCTTGCCCGACTACAATGAGCAGTTCTTC. Protein sequence: CSARSLPDYNEQFF.

This rearrangement joins TRBV4-1 to TRBJ2-1; weak D call: TRBD2 (5 bases). This CDR3 region has 15 residues. Trimming left V 1 base short and J 9 bases short, with 16 bases between. Germline V CDR1 and CDR2: MGHRA, YSYEKL. CDR3 DNA: TGCGCCAGCAGCCAAGGGGAGCTGGGTTACGGTGAGCAGTTCTTC. It codes for CASSQGELGYGEQFF.

The CDR3 here is CASSQDRQGVAGELFF. CDR3 nucleotide sequence: TGCGCCAGCAGCCAAGATAGGCAAGGAGTAGCCGGGGAGCTGTTTTTT. The chain uses TRBV4-1 and TRBJ2-2; D call uncertain. Trimming shortened V by 0 bases and J by 6 bases, and 14 bases separated the two germline ends. The CDR3 loop spans 16 amino acids. Per the germline V gene, CDR1 is MGHRA and CDR2 is YSYEKL.

This clone was seen only a few times. J is TRBJ2-7 and V is TRBV7-2, with 8 bases that match TRBD2. J was trimmed by 7 bases and V by 0 bases; bases with no gene match: 8. This CDR3 comprises 15 residues. The germline gives CDR1 SGHTA, CDR2 FQGNSA. The DNA of the CDR3 is TGTGCCAGCAGCTTAGCTGGAGCGGGGGCAGGGGAGCAGTACTTC. This translates into CASSLAGAGAGEQYF.

This chain links TRBV6-5 with TRBJ1-2; D is perhaps TRBD1 (5 bases). The germline gives CDR1 MNHEY, CDR2 SVGAGI. CDR3 length: 12 residues. With 4 bases removed from V and 8 bases from J, the gap between germline ends came to 11 bases. The CDR3 here is CASSSGFWGYTF. The CDR3 nucleotides read TGTGCCAGCAGTTCAGGGTTTTGGGGCTACACCTTC.

A word on this clone: Other nucleotide sequences from this sample produce the same CDR3. The V and J genes are TRBV5-1 and TRBJ2-3, with D possibly matching TRBD2 (7 bases). Per germline, CDR1 SGHRS and CDR2 YFSETQ. The germline V and J ends were trimmed by 0 bases and 2 bases, with 13 bases remaining between them. CDR3 length: 16 amino acids. The DNA for the CDR3 is TGCGCCAGCAGCTTGGGTGGGGGGGCCCTCACAGATACGCAGTATTTT. This encodes CASSLGGGALTDTQYF.

This rearrangement joins TRBV6-1 to TRBJ1-6; possibly TRBD1 for D (5 bases). Trimming left V 2 bases short and J 2 bases short, with 10 bases between. This CDR3 has 16 residues. The germline CDR1 and CDR2 sequences are MNHNS and SASEGT. The CDR3 protein is CASSELQATYNSPLHF. CDR3 nucleotides: TGTGCCAGCAGTGAACTACAGGCGACCTATAATTCACCCCTCCACTTT.

The J gene is TRBJ2-3, the V gene TRBV18; 8 bases align to TRBD1. The CDR3 extends over 18 amino acids. Germline values: CDR1 KGHSH, CDR2 LQKENI. The V and J ends lost 3 bases and 2 bases, in that order; junction bases with no gene match: 13. CDR3 DNA: TGTGCCAGCTCACCCCAGGAAGGAGGACAGGGACTCACAGATACGCAGTATTTT. This codes for CASSPQEGGQGLTDTQYF.

About this clone: The same CDR3 arises from other DNA sequences in this sample as well. This rearrangement joins TRBV28 to TRBJ2-7; D perhaps matches TRBD2 (5 bases). CDR1 MDHEN and CDR2 SYDVKM come from the germline V gene. The CDR3 spans 12 residues. The V gene lost 5 bases and the J gene lost 2 bases, with 7 bases spanning the gap. In DNA form, the CDR3 reads TGTGCCAGCAGTAGAGGGACCTACGAGCAGTACTTC. It encodes CASSRGTYEQYF.

This rearrangement joins TRBV18 to TRBJ2-1; weak D call: TRBD1 (6 bases). V was pared by 2 bases and J by 4 bases, with 15 bases between. The germline gives CDR1 KGHSH, CDR2 LQKENI. This CDR3 region has 16 residues. CDR3 sequence reads: CASSPGPAGTYNEQFF. CDR3 nucleotide sequence: TGTGCCAGCTCACCAGGGCCTGCAGGGACATACAATGAGCAGTTCTTC.

J is TRBJ1-3 and V is TRBV5-1, with a weak D call TRBD1 (5 bases). Germline V gene data show CDR1 as SGHRS and CDR2 as YFSETQ. The CDR3 length is 16 residues. V dropped 2 bases and J dropped 0 bases, with 12 bases sitting between them. CDR3: CASSLRGDGSGNTIYF. CDR3 nucleotide sequence: TGCGCCAGCAGCTTACGGGGGGATGGCTCTGGAAACACCATATATTTT.

This chain joins TRBV3-1 (or the pseudogene TRBV3-2) and TRBJ1-6; D call uncertain. Germline CDR1 and CDR2: LGHDT and YNNKEL (reference sequence). The CDR3 consists of 14 residues. The V gene lost 4 bases and the J gene lost 7 bases, with 11 bases spanning the gap. The DNA of the CDR3 is TGTGCCAGCAGCCCATCGGGTGCGAATTCACCCCTCCACTTT. This codes for CASSPSGANSPLHF.

The chain employs TRBV7-3 and TRBJ2-1; 8 bases map to TRBD2. CDR1 and CDR2 (germline): SGHTA, FQGTGA. Trimming cost V 2 bases and J 4 bases; bases outside gene matches: 7. The CDR3 has 16 amino acids. CDR3 sequence (DNA): TGTGCCAGCAGCTTAGTGGGCGGGGGGCCATACAATGAGCAGTTCTTC. It codes for CASSLVGGGPYNEQFF.

Written as DNA, the CDR3 is TGCGCCAGCAGGGAGCCGGGAGGAGATACGCAGTATTTT. It is translated as CASREPGGDTQYF. The rearrangement uses TRBV5-1 and TRBJ2-3; 7 bases align to TRBD2. J lost 5 bases, V lost 5 bases, and 5 bases had no gene match. The germline V gene encodes CDR1 SGHRS and CDR2 YFSETQ. The CDR3 totals 13 residues.

The rearrangement joins TRBV18 to TRBJ1-1; D ambiguous. Looked up from germline, CDR1 is KGHSH and CDR2 is LQKENI. This CDR3 spans 16 amino acids. The V end lost 3 bases, the J end lost 0 bases, and 14 bases lay between the germline ends. For the CDR3, the DNA is TGTGCCAGCTCACCGCCCGGTGGAGTATTGAACACTGAAGCTTTCTTT. Its translation: CASSPPGGVLNTEAFF.

The chain employs TRBV2 and TRBJ2-2; 8 positions agree with TRBD1. V lost 6 bases, J lost 7 bases, and 10 bases stayed unmatched. The germline V gene encodes CDR1 SNHLY and CDR2 FYNNEI. The length of the CDR3 is 15 residues. The DNA for the CDR3 is TGTGCCAGCAGCAACCTTCAGGGGGCTGGCGGGGAGCTGTTTTTT. Protein product: CASSNLQGAGGELFF. Based on the CDR3 plus reference TRBV2 and TRBJ2-2, the full variable domain is EPEVTQTPSHQVTQMGQEVILRCVPISNHLYFYWYRQILGQKVEFLVSFYNNEISEKSEIFDDQFSVERPDGSNFTLKIRSTKLEDSAMYFCASSNLQGAGGELFFGEGSRLTVL.

The chain links TRBV28 to TRBJ1-1, with 7 bases fitting TRBD1. Germline-derived CDR1 and CDR2 are MDHEN and SYDVKM. Trimming at V came to 7 bases and at J to 7 bases, leaving 6 bases not matched to a gene. This CDR3 contains 12 residues. The CDR3 sequence: CASNPTGLEAFF. In DNA form, the CDR3 reads TGTGCCAGCAACCCGACAGGGCTTGAAGCTTTCTTT.

The rearrangement uses TRBV5-1 and TRBJ1-1; 8 bases fit TRBD1. The CDR3 extends over 15 amino acids. V gave up 0 bases and J gave up 6 bases; unmatched junction bases: 7. Germline CDR1 is SGHRS and CDR2 is YFSETQ. CDR3 nucleotides: TGCGCCAGCAGCTTGGAAACTGGACAGGGCTCTGAAGCTTTCTTT. Its translation: CASSLETGQGSEAFF. The whole variable domain, filled in from reference TRBV5-1 and TRBJ1-1, reads KAGVTQTPRYLIKTRGQQVTLSCSPISGHRSVSWYQQTPGQGLQFLFEYFSETQRNKGNFPGRFSGRQFSNSRSEMNVSTLELGDSALYLCASSLETGQGSEAFFGQGTRLTVV.